The TCR beta chain under discussion was sequenced for a study of blood T cell repertoires in COVID-19. Study as a whole: T cells, B-cell-depleted T cells, or PBMCs supplied cDNA or gDNA.

Across about 22 US areas, participants ranged in age from about 18 to 100 years. Clinical history reported by participants formed the basis on which cohorts were assigned. Original analysis: By means of reference gene primer amplification, nucleated cell counts were estimated. Using immunoSEQ multiplex PCR, the repertoire was profiled, and TCRdb retains in-frame clones only, with some absent. V, J and clone size derive from that table, while D and trimming were established from the DNA sequence. The profile covers about 210,000 clones, with 80% to 90% appearing a single time and 3.5% to 4.5% taken by the ten largest. The CDR3 is 19 amino acids. Germline values: CDR1 WNHNN, CDR2 SYGVQD (reference sequence). Trimming at V came to 3 bases and at J to 0 bases, leaving 11 bases not matched to a gene.

The chain links TRBV10-1 to TRBJ2-1; 10 nucleotides agree with TRBD1. This sequence originates from a woman between 40 and 55 years old with acute COVID-19. Sequenced input: PBMCs or T cells enriched from blood (not recorded which). The CDR3 sequence is CASSDGAPGQGSSYNEQFF. CDR3 DNA sequence: TGCGCCAGCAGTGATGGCGCTCCGGGACAGGGGAGCTCCTACAATGAGCAGTTCTTC.